Following are 23 T cell receptor beta chains from one sample sequenced in a study of blood T cell repertoires in COVID-19. The protocol was immunoSEQ multiplex PCR, while the TCRdb copy is restricted to in-frame clones and leaves out a portion. The table includes about 310,000 clones, 89% detected once. What was sequenced was PBMCs or T cells enriched from blood (not recorded which). The receptors stem from a woman in her forties who had recovered from COVID-19.

This clone was recorded a few times. The chain employs TRBV11-2 and TRBJ1-2; D is possibly TRBD1 (6 bases). CDR3 size: 17 residues. Trimming took 5 bases from V and 4 from J, leaving 23 bases between them. Germline values: CDR1 SGHAT, CDR2 FQNNGV. CDR3 nucleotides: TGTGCCAGCAGCGCCGGAAGTATAAGGGCGGGGGCCTATGGCTACACCTTC. Protein product: CASSAGSIRAGAYGYTF. The whole variable domain, remainder taken from reference TRBV11-2 and TRBJ1-2, is EAGVAQSPRYKIIEKRQSVAFWCNPISGHATLYWYQQILGQGPKLLIQFQNNGVVDDSQLPKDRFSAERLKGVDSTLKIQPAKLEDSAVYLCASSAGSIRAGAYGYTFGSGTRLTVV.

The chain employs TRBV18 and TRBJ2-3, with a tentative D call TRBD2 (6 bases). The V end was cut by 3 bases, the J end by 3 bases, with 16 bases between. The germline V gene encodes CDR1 KGHSH and CDR2 LQKENI. The CDR3 has 16 amino acids. The CDR3 loop is CASSPRTSSGTDTQYF. The CDR3 nucleotides read TGTGCCAGCTCACCGAGAACTAGCAGTGGAACAGATACGCAGTATTTT.

The chain is built from TRBV19 and TRBJ2-1; 7 bases fit TRBD2. Germline CDR1 is LNHDA and CDR2 is SQIVND (reference sequence). V dropped 2 bases and J dropped 8; count of bases not matched to a gene: 9. The CDR3 totals 15 residues. The CDR3 region has the DNA TGTGCCAGTAGTATACCGGCGGGAGCAGTCCATGAGCAGTTCTTC. This codes for CASSIPAGAVHEQFF.

The chain combines TRBV4-1 with TRBJ2-1, with 12 bases aligning to TRBD2. The CDR3 runs 16 residues. Germline CDR1 and CDR2: MGHRA and YSYEKL. V shed 4 bases and J 2 bases; nucleotides not matched to a gene: 3. The CDR3, as DNA: TGCGCCAGCAGCCCCTGGACTAGCGGGACCTACAATGAGCAGTTCTTC. This sequence encodes CASSPWTSGTYNEQFF.

The chain recombines TRBV4-3 with TRBJ2-1; D possibly corresponds to TRBD2 (7 bases). Trimming removed 0 bases at V and 10 bases at J, with 13 bases between. The germline CDR1 and CDR2 sequences are LGHNA and YSLEER. The CDR3 has 14 amino acids. The CDR3 nucleotides are TGCGCCAGCAGCCAAGATGGGGGGGCTCGAGAGCAGTTCTTC. This codes for CASSQDGGAREQFF.

The V and J genes are TRBV12-3 or TRBV12-4 and TRBJ2-5, with a possible D match to TRBD2 (6 bases). Trimming left V 2 bases short and J 2 bases short, with 6 bases between. The CDR3 is 13 residues long. The DNA for the CDR3 is TGTGCCAGCAGTTTACGGGAGCAAGAGACCCAGTACTTC. Translated: CASSLREQETQYF.

This sequence joins TRBV7-2 and TRBJ1-6, with D uncertain. This CDR3 spans 12 amino acids. V was shortened by 8 bases and J by 10 bases, with 12 bases between the two germline ends. Germline lookup yields CDR1 SGHTA and CDR2 FQGNSA. This CDR3 is CASGGLNSPLHF. The CDR3 bases are TGTGCCAGCGGCGGGCTTAACTCACCCCTCCACTTT.

The rearrangement links TRBV29-1 to TRBJ2-7; the D is unclear. CDR1 and CDR2 (germline): SQVTM, ANQGSEA. This CDR3 is built from 12 residues. Trimming took 8 bases from V and 2 from J, leaving 13 bases between them. The CDR3 sequence: CSIGVGTYEQYF. In nucleotides, the CDR3 is TGCAGCATTGGGGTGGGCACCTACGAGCAGTACTTC.

The chain couples TRBV19 to TRBJ1-3, with TRBD1 matching over 9 bases. V shed 7 bases, J shed 0 bases, and the junction held 7 bases outside the gene matches. The V gene's germline CDR1 is LNHDA and CDR2 SQIVND (reference sequence). There are 16 residues in the CDR3. The CDR3 spells CASTVTGGNSGNTIYF. The CDR3 DNA sequence: TGTGCCAGTACCGTGACAGGGGGGAACTCTGGAAACACCATATATTTT.

The chain carries TRBV24-1 and TRBJ2-4; TRBD1 might be the D (6 bases). V shed 3 bases and J shed 7 bases, with 15 bases lying between them. CDR1 and CDR2 from the germline V gene are KGHDR and SFDVKD. CDR3 length equals 15 residues. In DNA, the CDR3 is TGTGCCACCAGTGATCATGGGGGCGGTGGGAACATTCAGTACTTC. Residues: CATSDHGGGGNIQYF.

The sample holds one count of this clone. The chain combines TRBV9 with TRBJ1-2, with 7 bases lining up with TRBD1. CDR1 is SGDLS, CDR2 YYNGEE, per germline. Unmatched junction bases numbered 8, after V lost 4 bases and J lost 5 bases. CDR3 length: 14 amino acids. The CDR3 coding sequence is TGTGCCAGCAGCCTCACTACAGGGGAATATGGCTACACCTTC. It translates to CASSLTTGEYGYTF.

The chain carries TRBV20-1 and TRBJ1-5; maybe TRBD1 (5 bases). This CDR3 has 11 residues. Per germline, CDR1 DFQATT and CDR2 SNEGSKA (reference sequence). CDR3 nucleotide sequence: TGCAGGCAGGACAAAAGGCAGCCCCAGCATTTT. It codes for CRQDKRQPQHF.

The rearrangement links TRBV14 to TRBJ1-2; 10 positions agree with TRBD1. The CDR3 is 16 residues long. Looked up from germline, CDR1 is SGHDN and CDR2 is FVKESK. Trimming cost V 4 bases and J 6 bases; bases outside gene matches: 11. The CDR3 nucleotides are TGTGCCAGCAGCCTAGAGGACAGGGGGGTCGTCAATGGCTACACCTTC. This gives the protein CASSLEDRGVVNGYTF.

This clone occurred once. J is TRBJ1-1 and V is TRBV3-1 (or the pseudogene TRBV3-2); tentatively, D is TRBD1 (5 bases). With 0 bases removed from V and 4 bases from J, the gap between germline ends came to 12 bases. Germline V gene sequence: CDR1 LGHDT, CDR2 YNNKEL (reference sequence). The CDR3 covers 15 residues. The CDR3 protein is CASSQDRARGTEAFF. CDR3 coding DNA: TGTGCCAGCAGCCAAGACAGGGCAAGAGGCACTGAAGCTTTCTTT.

The chain couples TRBV19 to TRBJ2-1, with 7 bases fitting TRBD1. V gave up 1 base and J gave up 5 bases; unmatched junction bases: 8. The CDR3 is made up of 16 amino acids. Germline V lookup: CDR1 LNHDA, CDR2 SQIVND (reference sequence). In DNA, the CDR3 is TGTGCCAGTAGTATAGGGGGGACAGTTCGGGACAATGAGCAGTTCTTC. It is translated as CASSIGGTVRDNEQFF.

The V gene is TRBV5-5, the J gene TRBJ1-6; 7 nucleotides agree with TRBD1. CDR1 and CDR2 (germline): SGHKS, YYEKEE (reference sequence). CDR3 length: 15 amino acids. V was pared by 0 bases and J by 7 bases, with 4 bases of the junction left unmatched. This CDR3 is CASSLGDRGNSPLHF. The CDR3 DNA reads TGTGCCAGCAGCTTGGGGGACAGAGGAAATTCACCCCTCCACTTT.

This chain connects TRBV4-3 to TRBJ2-1; no clear D. This CDR3 spans 14 amino acids. From germline, CDR1 is LGHNA and CDR2 YSLEER. V lost 0 bases and J lost 3, with 6 bases in between. The CDR3 nucleotides are TGCGCCAGCAGCCAAGAATCAGGCTACAATGAGCAGTTCTTC. It is translated as CASSQESGYNEQFF.

The chain employs TRBV11-2 and TRBJ2-1, with 10 bases lining up with TRBD2. The CDR3 covers 16 residues. V was clipped by 5 bases and J by 3 bases; unmatched bases: 7. Per germline, CDR1 SGHAT and CDR2 FQNNGV. The CDR3 region is CASSISGTSVYNEQFF. Written as DNA, the CDR3 is TGTGCCAGCAGCATTTCCGGGACTAGCGTCTACAATGAGCAGTTCTTC.

V is TRBV28 and J is TRBJ2-7; 9 positions agree with TRBD2. With V trimmed by 5 bases and J by 1 base, 12 bases remained unmatched. The germline gives CDR1 MDHEN, CDR2 SYDVKM. The length of the CDR3 is 17 residues. DNA for the CDR3: TGTGCCAGCAGTCTATCAAATAGCGGGGGCGGGTCCTACGAGCAGTACTTC. This sequence encodes CASSLSNSGGGSYEQYF.

This chain uses TRBV7-2 with TRBJ1-2; TRBD1 aligns across 8 bases. CDR1 and CDR2 from the germline V gene are SGHTA and FQGNSA. Germline trimming cut 5 bases from V and 7 bases from J; bases unmatched to any gene: 9. CDR3 length: 14 residues. In nucleotides, the CDR3 is TGTGCCAGCAGCGCGAAGGACAGGGCTAGTGGCTACACCTTC. Translating gives CASSAKDRASGYTF.

V and J are TRBV5-1 and TRBJ1-3; a possible D gene is TRBD1 (5 bases). Germline V CDR1 and CDR2: SGHRS, YFSETQ. V was trimmed by 4 bases and J by 0 bases, leaving 11 bases between them. The CDR3 length is 15 residues. As DNA, the CDR3 is TGCGCCAGCAGCCCGTTGACAGTCTCTGGAAACACCATATATTTT. It translates to CASSPLTVSGNTIYF.

The V gene is TRBV19, the J gene TRBJ1-1; D is unresolved. Trimming removed 6 bases from V and 4 bases from J, with 12 bases in between. The CDR3 consists of 13 residues. CDR1 LNHDA and CDR2 SQIVND come from the germline V gene (reference sequence). DNA for the CDR3: TGTGCCAGTAGCCCCCGGGGTGGCACTGAAGCTTTCTTT. It encodes CASSPRGGTEAFF.

This chain uses TRBV7-2 with TRBJ2-1; weak D call: TRBD2 (6 bases). The CDR3 covers 14 residues. Germline V gene lookup returns CDR1 SGHTA and CDR2 FQGNSA. Trimming cost V 3 bases and J 3 bases, with 9 bases left between them. The CDR3 loop reads CASSFSGYYNEQFF. CDR3 nucleotides: TGTGCCAGCAGCTTCAGCGGGTACTACAATGAGCAGTTCTTC. Drawing the rest from reference TRBV7-2 and TRBJ2-1, the complete variable domain is GAGVSQSPSNKVTEKGKDVELRCDPISGHTALYWYRQSLGQGLEFLIYFQGNSAPDKSGLPSDRFSAERTGGSVSTLTIQRTQQEDSAVYLCASSFSGYYNEQFFGPGTRLTVL.